This entry lists 28 T cell receptor beta chains sequenced from one sample in a study of cytomegalovirus exposure and HLA in healthy donors. A multiplex PCR was run with 60 Vbeta primers and 13 Jbeta primers. TCRdb's copy holds only in-frame clones and misses some; the assay was immunoSEQ multiplex PCR. This sample has 220,000 or so clones; approximately 85% occur once, and the top ten carry less than 3.5%. Sequenced: PBMCs. These receptors came from a woman aged 40 to 50 in good health and CMV-seronegative.

This chain joins TRBV5-1 and TRBJ1-5; the D gene is possibly TRBD1 (5 bases). Germline V gene data show CDR1 as SGHRS and CDR2 as YFSETQ. V lost 4 bases and J lost 5, with 25 bases in between. This CDR3 has 18 amino acids. CDR3 sequence: CASSPGRNFRVPDQPQHF. As DNA, the CDR3 is TGCGCCAGCAGCCCCGGCCGCAACTTCAGGGTCCCGGATCAGCCCCAGCATTTT.

The chain carries TRBV25-1 and TRBJ1-6, with 9 positions matching TRBD1. This CDR3 spans 15 amino acids. Trimming cost V 4 bases and J 9 bases; bases outside gene matches: 7. CDR1 MGHDK and CDR2 SYGVNS come from the germline V gene. The DNA of the CDR3 is TGTGCCAGCAGTGGAGGGACAGGGCAGTTTTCACCCCTCCACTTT. Translation gives CASSGGTGQFSPLHF. Variable domain in full (rest from reference TRBV25-1 and TRBJ1-6): EADIYQTPRYLVIGTGKKITLECSQTMGHDKMYWYQQDPGMELHLIHYSYGVNSTEKGDLSSESTVSRIRTEHFPLTLESARPSHTSQYLCASSGGTGQFSPLHFGNGTRLTVT.

The chain joins TRBV7-2 to TRBJ1-2; weak D call: TRBD1 (6 bases). The CDR3 sequence is 15 residues long. Germline assignment: CDR1 SGHTA and CDR2 FQGNSA. The V end was cut by 4 bases, the J end by 3 bases, with 15 bases between. CDR3 loop: CASSSSQDSYYGYTF. The CDR3 region has the DNA TGTGCCAGCAGCTCCTCTCAGGACAGTTACTATGGCTACACCTTC.

This clone showed up just a few times. V usage is TRBV2 and J usage is TRBJ2-3; D unresolved. This CDR3 has 13 amino acids. The germline CDR1 and CDR2 sequences are SNHLY and FYNNEI. Between the trimmed V and J ends, which lost 7 bases and 0 bases, there was a span of 8 bases. This CDR3 is CASNERSTDTQYF. CDR3 nucleotide sequence: TGTGCCAGCAATGAGCGAAGCACAGATACGCAGTATTTT.

The genes are TRBV5-6 and TRBJ1-2; 9 bases are shared with TRBD1. Germline CDR1 reads SGHDT; CDR2 reads YYEEEE. The trim removed 5 bases at V and 8 bases at J, leaving 10 bases unmatched. This CDR3 has 14 residues. CDR3 sequence: CASSKGQGIIGYTF. As DNA, the CDR3 is TGTGCCAGCAGTAAGGGACAGGGAATTATAGGCTACACCTTC.

This chain connects TRBV7-9 to TRBJ1-1, with D tentatively TRBD1 (6 bases). Germline V lookup: CDR1 SEHNR, CDR2 FQNEAQ (reference sequence). This CDR3 region has 15 residues. Trimming pared 1 base from V and 1 base from J, leaving 10 bases between. CDR3 in amino acids: CASSLVRRGNTEAFF. Here the CDR3 DNA reads TGTGCCAGCAGCTTAGTTCGCAGGGGGAACACTGAAGCTTTCTTT.

This clone came up many times. The V and J genes are TRBV2 and TRBJ2-7; possible D gene TRBD1, 6 bases. This CDR3 region has 13 residues. V lost 5 bases to trimming and J lost 2 bases, with 10 bases between them. Per the germline V gene, CDR1 is SNHLY and CDR2 is FYNNEI. As DNA, the CDR3 is TGTGCCAGCAGTACAGGACAGACCTACGAGCAGTACTTC. Its translation is CASSTGQTYEQYF.

This clone was found a few times. The chain carries TRBV27 and TRBJ1-4; TRBD1 agrees at 8 bases. Trimming removed 8 bases from V and 8 bases from J; junction bases left unmatched: 10. This CDR3 is built from 14 residues. The V gene's germline CDR1 is MNHEY and CDR2 SMNVEV (reference sequence). The CDR3 protein is CASRNRDRREKLFF. The CDR3 DNA sequence: TGTGCCAGCCGAAACCGGGACAGGAGAGAAAAACTGTTTTTT.

This sequence joins TRBV9 and TRBJ2-5; 15 bases are a match to TRBD2. The CDR3 extends over 15 amino acids. After removal of 7 bases from V and 5 bases from J, the junction contained 6 bases not matched to a gene. In germline, CDR1 is SGDLS, CDR2 YYNGEE. The CDR3 nucleotides are TGTGCCAGCTCCGGGACTAGCGGGAGGTTTGAGACCCAGTACTTC. This encodes CASSGTSGRFETQYF.

The chain links TRBV28 to TRBJ2-5, with TRBD1 identical over 9 bases. In germline, CDR1 is MDHEN, CDR2 SYDVKM. This CDR3 has 13 residues. V shed 9 bases and J 5 bases; nucleotides not matched to a gene: 7. DNA for the CDR3: TGTGCCAGTTCTACAGGGGGCGGTGAGACCCAGTACTTC. The encoded protein is CASSTGGGETQYF.

The V and J genes are TRBV23-1 and TRBJ1-4; 9 bases are a match to TRBD1. TRBV23-1 carries the ORF label, with uncertain function. The ends lost 6 bases at V and 3 bases at J; junction bases unmatched: 11. The CDR3 totals 17 residues. The CDR3 loop is CASSRDREVAANEKLFF. CDR3 DNA sequence: TGCGCCAGCAGCCGGGACAGGGAGGTAGCGGCTAATGAAAAACTGTTTTTT.

The chain uses TRBV28 and TRBJ2-3; 10 positions match TRBD2. The CDR3 runs to 15 residues. With V trimmed by 5 bases and J by 4 bases, 6 bases remained unmatched. Germline V gene sequence: CDR1 MDHEN, CDR2 SYDVKM. This chain's CDR3 is CASSTAGGPSDTQYF. The CDR3 DNA is TGTGCCAGCAGTACAGCGGGAGGGCCCTCAGATACGCAGTATTTT.

V is TRBV28 and J is TRBJ1-1; tentatively, D is TRBD1 (5 bases). The germline V and J ends were trimmed by 1 base and 4 bases, with 13 bases remaining between them. The CDR3 contains 15 residues. Germline V gene sequence: CDR1 MDHEN, CDR2 SYDVKM. The CDR3 region is CASSLFKGLSTEAFF. CDR3 bases: TGTGCCAGCAGTTTATTTAAGGGGTTGAGCACTGAAGCTTTCTTT.

The chain has TRBV7-3 and TRBJ2-1; D ambiguous. V was clipped by 0 bases and J by 8 bases, with 8 bases between them. Germline values: CDR1 SGHTA, CDR2 FQGTGA. CDR3 length: 13 amino acids. The CDR3 DNA follows: TGTGCCAGCAGCTTAACAAGGAGTGATGAGCAGTTCTTC. Translating it yields CASSLTRSDEQFF.

The chain couples TRBV27 to TRBJ2-7; 10 positions agree with TRBD1. The V and J ends lost 8 bases and 4 bases, in that order; junction bases with no gene match: 5. Germline V gene data show CDR1 as MNHEY and CDR2 as SMNVEV (reference sequence). This CDR3 has 13 residues. The CDR3 region has the DNA TGTGCCAGCGGCAGACAGGGGGCGTACGAGCAGTACTTC. Encoded protein: CASGRQGAYEQYF.

This rearrangement joins TRBV19 to TRBJ2-4; 7 bases match TRBD1. This CDR3 contains 13 residues. Germline lookup yields CDR1 LNHDA and CDR2 SQIVND (reference sequence). The junction had 9 bases not matched to a gene; V was cut back by 1 base and J by 15 bases. The CDR3 here is CASSIAQDRLRYF. DNA for the CDR3: TGTGCCAGTAGTATAGCTCAGGACAGGCTTCGGTACTTC.

The V gene is TRBV5-4, the J gene TRBJ1-5, with 9 positions matching TRBD1. The CDR3 has 19 residues. Germline V gives CDR1 SGHNT, CDR2 YYREEE (reference sequence). V lost 6 bases and J lost 0; bases outside the gene matches: 16. The CDR3 sequence is CASTKSGTGISYSNQPQHF. For the CDR3, the DNA is TGTGCCAGCACCAAATCCGGGACAGGGATCTCATATAGCAATCAGCCCCAGCATTTT.

The chain links TRBV19 to TRBJ2-7, with 8 nucleotides matching TRBD1. Germline V gene sequence: CDR1 LNHDA, CDR2 SQIVND (reference sequence). The CDR3 covers 12 residues. Trimming cost V 11 bases and J 7 bases; bases outside gene matches: 10. The CDR3 loop is CAAGQGVGEQYF. CDR3 bases: TGTGCCGCCGGACAGGGAGTGGGGGAGCAGTACTTC.

This sequence joins TRBV19 and TRBJ2-3; perhaps TRBD2 as D (6 bases). Looked up from germline, CDR1 is LNHDA and CDR2 is SQIVND (reference sequence). The CDR3 is 15 amino acids. Between the trimmed V and J ends, which lost 3 bases and 2 bases, there was a span of 12 bases. Here the CDR3 reads CASSIGLSFTDTQYF. For the CDR3, the DNA is TGTGCCAGTAGTATCGGACTATCATTCACAGATACGCAGTATTTT.

V gene TRBV10-2 combines with J gene TRBJ2-5; 10 nucleotides match TRBD2. The CDR3 runs to 14 residues. V lost 5 bases to trimming and J lost 2 bases; unmatched junction nucleotides: 2. Per the germline V gene, CDR1 is WSHSY and CDR2 is SAAADI. The CDR3 loop is CASSLAGVQETQYF. In DNA, the CDR3 is TGCGCCAGCAGTCTAGCGGGAGTACAAGAGACCCAGTACTTC.

V gene TRBV27 combines with J gene TRBJ2-1; 7 bases fit TRBD1. The CDR3 is made up of 14 amino acids. From germline, CDR1 is MNHEY and CDR2 SMNVEV (reference sequence). V shed 2 bases and J 4 bases; nucleotides not matched to a gene: 2. The CDR3 DNA sequence: TGTGCCAGCAGTTTAGGGACAGATTACAATGAGCAGTTCTTC. Amino acids: CASSLGTDYNEQFF.

The V and J genes are TRBV5-8 and TRBJ1-2; maybe TRBD1 (6 bases). The CDR3 runs 14 residues. The germline V gene encodes CDR1 SGHTS and CDR2 YDEGEE. The V end was cut by 4 bases, the J end by 0 bases, with 10 bases between. This CDR3 reads CASSLDRANYGYTF. The CDR3 bases are TGTGCCAGCAGCCTGGACAGAGCTAACTATGGCTACACCTTC.

The V and J genes are TRBV25-1 and TRBJ2-5, with 8 bases fitting TRBD2. The CDR3 is made up of 15 amino acids. The germline V gene encodes CDR1 MGHDK and CDR2 SYGVNS. The trim removed 5 bases at V and 5 bases at J, leaving 10 bases unmatched. The CDR3 DNA reads TGTGCCAGCAGTAACTCGGGAGGGCCTGGTGAGACCCAGTACTTC. Translation gives CASSNSGGPGETQYF.

This clone has only a few counts. V gene TRBV18 combines with J gene TRBJ2-1, with TRBD2 matching 10 bases. In germline, CDR1 is KGHSH, CDR2 LQKENI. There are 18 residues in the CDR3. Trimming cost V 0 bases and J 2 bases; bases outside gene matches: 7. Here the CDR3 reads CASSPPRTSGTTYNEQFF. CDR3 sequence (DNA): TGTGCCAGCTCACCACCCCGGACTAGCGGTACTACCTACAATGAGCAGTTCTTC.

The rearrangement uses TRBV30 and TRBJ2-3; tentative D call: TRBD1 (7 bases). The length of the CDR3 is 16 residues. The germline V gene encodes CDR1 GTSNPN and CDR2 SVGIG (reference sequence). V was trimmed by 0 bases and J by 6 bases, leaving 19 bases between them. The CDR3 here is CAWSVGGGGASDTQYF. In nucleotides, the CDR3 is TGTGCCTGGAGTGTAGGAGGAGGGGGCGCCTCCGATACGCAGTATTTT.

The chain links TRBV7-9 to TRBJ1-2, with 11 bases identical to TRBD1. With 1 base clipped from V and 3 bases from J, the junction kept 1 base outside the gene matches. This CDR3 contains 15 residues. The germline CDR1 and CDR2 sequences are SEHNR and FQNEAQ (reference sequence). DNA for the CDR3: TGTGCCAGCAGCTTAGGGACAGGGGGCCACTATGGCTACACCTTC. Residues: CASSLGTGGHYGYTF.

The chain uses TRBV6-1 and TRBJ2-3, with a weak D call TRBD1 (6 bases). Germline CDR1 and CDR2: MNHNS and SASEGT. Trimming took off 4 bases at V and 0 bases at J, with 14 bases between the two ends. The CDR3 is 16 amino acids. DNA for the CDR3: TGTGCCAGCAGTGTGGATCAGGGGCACAGCACAGATACGCAGTATTTT. Its translation is CASSVDQGHSTDTQYF.

There are a few counts of this clone. A read error may produce the germline difference seen at one junction end. The chain recombines TRBV7-9 with TRBJ2-3, with 7 bases identical to TRBD2. CDR3 length: 12 residues. Germline-derived CDR1 and CDR2 are SEHNR and FQNEAQ (reference sequence). CDR3 DNA sequence: TGTTCCAGCAGCCGGGGGGCAGATACGCAGTATTTT. Residues: CSSSRGADTQYF.